The TCR beta chain described here comes from a study of blood T cell repertoires in COVID-19. Study as a whole: Acute and convalescent COVID-19 specimens originated in the United States, Italy and Spain.

Method: immunoSEQ multiplex PCR; TCRdb's copy keeps in-frame clones and lacks some. The repertoire holds hundreds of thousands of clones, with approximately 87% as singletons. V dropped 4 bases and J dropped 1 base, with 5 bases sitting between them. This CDR3 contains 12 residues. Germline CDR1 and CDR2: SNHLY and FYNNEI. This sequence originates from a woman between 45 and 65 years old with COVID-19, enrolled during active disease. The chain is built from TRBV2 and TRBJ2-7; D is perhaps TRBD1 (5 bases). The source material was peripheral blood. CDR3 residues: CASSGQSYEQYF. The DNA of the CDR3 is TGTGCCAGCAGTGGACAGTCCTACGAGCAGTACTTC.